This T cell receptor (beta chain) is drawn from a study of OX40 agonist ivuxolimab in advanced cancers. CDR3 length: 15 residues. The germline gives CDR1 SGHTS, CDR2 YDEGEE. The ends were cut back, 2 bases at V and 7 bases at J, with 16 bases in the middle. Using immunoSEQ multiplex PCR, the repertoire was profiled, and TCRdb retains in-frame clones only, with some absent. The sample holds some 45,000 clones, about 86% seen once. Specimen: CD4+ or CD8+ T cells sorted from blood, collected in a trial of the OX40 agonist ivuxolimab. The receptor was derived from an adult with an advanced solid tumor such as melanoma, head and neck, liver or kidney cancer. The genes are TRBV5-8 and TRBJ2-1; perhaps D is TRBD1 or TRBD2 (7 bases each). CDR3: CASSLYRQGGNEQFF. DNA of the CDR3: TGTGCCAGCAGCTTATATCGGCAGGGGGGGAATGAGCAGTTCTTC. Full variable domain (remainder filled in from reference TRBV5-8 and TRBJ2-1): EAGVTQSPTHLIKTRGQQATLRCSPISGHTSVYWYQQALGLGLQFLLWYDEGEERNRGNFPPRFSGRQFPNYSSELNVNALELEDSALYLCASSLYRQGGNEQFFGPGTRLTVL.